The 6 T cell receptor beta chains below come from one sample, sequenced in a study of OX40 agonist ivuxolimab in advanced cancers. TCRdb's table, derived via immunoSEQ multiplex PCR, lists solely in-frame clones and lacks some. The sample yields 80,000 to 90,000 clones, around four fifths seen once. Material: CD4+ or CD8+ T cells sorted from blood, obtained in a trial of the OX40 agonist ivuxolimab. The receptors shown here come from an adult with an advanced solid tumor such as melanoma, head and neck, liver or kidney cancer.

This clone has just a few counts. The J gene is TRBJ1-2, the V gene TRBV19; D perhaps matches TRBD1 (6 bases). Germline V lookup: CDR1 LNHDA, CDR2 SQIVND (reference sequence). The ends were cut back, 7 bases at V and 8 bases at J, with 20 bases in the middle. The CDR3 consists of 14 residues. The CDR3 nucleotides read TGTGCCAGTACCCCCGACCGGGGGGCACGGGGCTACACCTTC. It encodes CASTPDRGARGYTF. Full variable domain (rest looked up from reference TRBV19 and TRBJ1-2): DGGITQSPKYLFRKEGQNVTLSCEQNLNHDAMYWYRQDPGQGLRLIYYSQIVNDFQKGDIAEGYSVSREKKESFPLTVTSAQKNPTAFYLCASTPDRGARGYTFGSGTRLTVV.

The chain carries TRBV18 and TRBJ2-5, with D possibly TRBD1 on 8 matching bases. Trimming cost V 3 bases and J 3 bases, with 11 bases left between them. Germline CDR1 is KGHSH and CDR2 is LQKENI. This CDR3 is built from 14 residues. This CDR3 is CASSPTGGEETQYF. CDR3 DNA sequence: TGTGCCAGCTCACCCACAGGGGGGGAAGAGACCCAGTACTTC.

This clone was recorded once. The chain employs TRBV7-2 and TRBJ2-1; possibly TRBD1 for D (6 bases). Germline-derived CDR1 and CDR2 are SGHTA and FQGNSA. The CDR3 spans 18 residues. Trimming removed 2 bases from V and 4 bases from J, with 21 bases in between. For the CDR3, the DNA is TGTGCCAGCAGCTTACTGGGGTATGGGGGCGCAGAATACAATGAGCAGTTCTTC. This sequence encodes CASSLLGYGGAEYNEQFF.

This rearrangement joins TRBV5-1 to TRBJ2-1; D call uncertain. Germline CDR1 and CDR2: SGHRS and YFSETQ. The V end was cut by 7 bases, the J end by 4 bases, with 12 bases between. The CDR3 has 13 amino acids. DNA of the CDR3: TGCGCCAGCTACGAGCAGCAATACAATGAGCAGTTCTTC. It yields the protein CASYEQQYNEQFF.

The chain joins TRBV10-3 to TRBJ2-5, with 7 positions matching TRBD1. The CDR3 totals 14 residues. The germline V gene encodes CDR1 ENHRY and CDR2 SYGVKD. Trimming took 0 bases from V and 5 from J; bases not matched to a gene: 3. The CDR3 DNA reads TGTGCCATCAGTGAGTCGACAGGGCTGGAGACCCAGTACTTC. Translated: CAISESTGLETQYF.

This clone showed up just once. This chain links TRBV6-1 with TRBJ1-3; 10 bases fit TRBD1. This CDR3 is built from 15 residues. The trim removed 4 bases at V and 3 bases at J, leaving 3 bases unmatched. The germline V gene encodes CDR1 MNHNS and CDR2 SASEGT. DNA of the CDR3: TGTGCCAGCAGTGTGGGACAGGGGTTTGGAAACACCATATATTTT. Protein product: CASSVGQGFGNTIYF.